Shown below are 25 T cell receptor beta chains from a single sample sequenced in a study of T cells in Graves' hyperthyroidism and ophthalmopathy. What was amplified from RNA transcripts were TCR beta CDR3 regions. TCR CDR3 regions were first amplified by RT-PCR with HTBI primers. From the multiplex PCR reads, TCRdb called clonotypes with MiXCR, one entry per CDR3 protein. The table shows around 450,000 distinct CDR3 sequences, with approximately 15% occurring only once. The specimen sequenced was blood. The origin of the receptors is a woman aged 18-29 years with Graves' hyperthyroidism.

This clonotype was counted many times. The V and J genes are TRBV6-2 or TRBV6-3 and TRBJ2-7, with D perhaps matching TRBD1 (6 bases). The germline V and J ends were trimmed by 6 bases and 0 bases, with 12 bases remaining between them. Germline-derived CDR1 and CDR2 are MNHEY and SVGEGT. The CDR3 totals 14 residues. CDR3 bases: TGTGCCAGCAGAAAGACAGGTCGCTCCTACGAGCAGTACTTC. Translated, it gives CASRKTGRSYEQYF.

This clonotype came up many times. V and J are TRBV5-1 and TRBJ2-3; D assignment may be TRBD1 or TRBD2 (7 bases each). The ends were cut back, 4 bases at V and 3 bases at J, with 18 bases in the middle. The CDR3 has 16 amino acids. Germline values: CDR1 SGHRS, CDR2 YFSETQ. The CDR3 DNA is TGCGCCAGCAGCGCAGGGGGGACGGGAGGTACAGATACGCAGTATTTT. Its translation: CASSAGGTGGTDTQYF.

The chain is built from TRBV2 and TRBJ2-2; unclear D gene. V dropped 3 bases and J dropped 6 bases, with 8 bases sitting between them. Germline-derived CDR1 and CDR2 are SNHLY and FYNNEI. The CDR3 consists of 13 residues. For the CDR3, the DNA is TGTGCCAGCAGTGATTTGGGTCCCGGGGAGCTGTTTTTT. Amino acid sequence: CASSDLGPGELFF.

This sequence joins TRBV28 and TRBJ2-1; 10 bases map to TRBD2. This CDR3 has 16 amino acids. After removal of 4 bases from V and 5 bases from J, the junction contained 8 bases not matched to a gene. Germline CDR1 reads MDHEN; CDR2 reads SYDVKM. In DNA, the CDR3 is TGTGCCAGCAGTTCCCCCGGGACTAGCGCCCACAATGAGCAGTTCTTC. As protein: CASSSPGTSAHNEQFF.

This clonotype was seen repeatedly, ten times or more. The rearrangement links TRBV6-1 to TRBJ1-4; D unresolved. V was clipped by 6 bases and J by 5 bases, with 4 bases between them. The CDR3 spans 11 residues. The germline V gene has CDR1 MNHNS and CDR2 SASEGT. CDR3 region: CASRKNEKLFF. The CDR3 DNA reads TGTGCCAGCAGGAAAAATGAAAAACTGTTTTTT.

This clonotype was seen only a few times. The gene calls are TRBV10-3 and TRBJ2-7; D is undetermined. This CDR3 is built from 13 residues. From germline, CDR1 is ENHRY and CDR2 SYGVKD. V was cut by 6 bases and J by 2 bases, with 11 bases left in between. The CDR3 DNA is TGTGCCATCAGGGCTAGTTTAGCCTACGAGCAGTACTTC. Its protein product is CAIRASLAYEQYF.

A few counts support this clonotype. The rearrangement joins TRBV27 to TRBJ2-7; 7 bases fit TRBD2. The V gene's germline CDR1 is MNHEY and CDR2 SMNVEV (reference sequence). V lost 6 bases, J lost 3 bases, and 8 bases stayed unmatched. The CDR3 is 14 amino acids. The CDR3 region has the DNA TGTGCCAGCAGCCTCGTCGCTAGCGGCTACGAGCAGTACTTC. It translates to CASSLVASGYEQYF.

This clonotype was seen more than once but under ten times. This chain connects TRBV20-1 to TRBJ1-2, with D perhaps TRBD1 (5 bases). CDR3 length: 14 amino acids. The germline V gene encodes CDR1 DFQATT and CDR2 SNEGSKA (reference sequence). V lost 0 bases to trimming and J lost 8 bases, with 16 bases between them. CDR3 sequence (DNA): TGCAGTGCTAGAGATGTTGCCCTGGGACTAGGCTACACCTTC. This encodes CSARDVALGLGYTF.

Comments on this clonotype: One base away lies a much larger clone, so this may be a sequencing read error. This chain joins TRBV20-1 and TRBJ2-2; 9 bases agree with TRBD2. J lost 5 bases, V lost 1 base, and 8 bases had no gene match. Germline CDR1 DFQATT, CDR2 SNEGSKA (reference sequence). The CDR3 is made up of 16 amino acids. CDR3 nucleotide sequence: TGCAGTGCTAGAGGGAGGACTAGCGTATTGACCGGGGAGCTGTTTTTT. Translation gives CSARGRTSVLTGELFF.

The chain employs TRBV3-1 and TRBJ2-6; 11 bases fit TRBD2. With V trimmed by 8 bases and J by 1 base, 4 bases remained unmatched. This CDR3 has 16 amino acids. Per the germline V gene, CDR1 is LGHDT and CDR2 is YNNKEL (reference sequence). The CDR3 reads CASSGTSGSGANVLTF. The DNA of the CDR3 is TGTGCCAGCTCCGGGACTAGCGGATCTGGGGCCAACGTCCTGACTTTC.

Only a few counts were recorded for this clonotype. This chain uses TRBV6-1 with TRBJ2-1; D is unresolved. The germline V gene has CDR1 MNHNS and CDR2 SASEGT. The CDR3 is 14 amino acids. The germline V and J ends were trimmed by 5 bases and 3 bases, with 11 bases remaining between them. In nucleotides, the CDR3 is TGTGCCAGCAGTCCAGGACGGATCTACAATGAGCAGTTCTTC. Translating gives CASSPGRIYNEQFF.

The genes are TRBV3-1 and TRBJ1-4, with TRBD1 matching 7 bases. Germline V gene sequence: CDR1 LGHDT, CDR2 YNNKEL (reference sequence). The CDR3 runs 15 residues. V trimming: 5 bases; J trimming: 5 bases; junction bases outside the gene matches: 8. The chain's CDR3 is CASSTRQGGNEKLFF. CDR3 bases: TGTGCCAGCAGCACCCGACAGGGAGGAAATGAAAAACTGTTTTTT.

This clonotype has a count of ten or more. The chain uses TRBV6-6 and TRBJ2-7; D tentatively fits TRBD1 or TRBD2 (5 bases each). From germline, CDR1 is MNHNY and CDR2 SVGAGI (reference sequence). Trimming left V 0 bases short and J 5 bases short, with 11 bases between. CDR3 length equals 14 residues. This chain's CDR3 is CASSYSGVRDEQYF. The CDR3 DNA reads TGTGCCAGCAGTTACTCGGGGGTCCGGGACGAGCAGTACTTC.

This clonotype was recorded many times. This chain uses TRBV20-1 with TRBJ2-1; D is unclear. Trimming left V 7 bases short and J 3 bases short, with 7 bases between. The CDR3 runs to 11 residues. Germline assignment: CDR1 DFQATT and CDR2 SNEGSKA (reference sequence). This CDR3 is CSGVLYNEQFF. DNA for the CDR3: TGCAGTGGGGTCCTCTACAATGAGCAGTTCTTC.

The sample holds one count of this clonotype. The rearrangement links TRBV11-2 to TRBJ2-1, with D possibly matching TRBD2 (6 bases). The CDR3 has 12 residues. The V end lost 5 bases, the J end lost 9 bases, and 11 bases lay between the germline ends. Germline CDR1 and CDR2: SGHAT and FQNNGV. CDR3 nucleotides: TGTGCCAGCAGCACTAGCAATTTTGAGCAGTTCTTC. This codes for CASSTSNFEQFF.

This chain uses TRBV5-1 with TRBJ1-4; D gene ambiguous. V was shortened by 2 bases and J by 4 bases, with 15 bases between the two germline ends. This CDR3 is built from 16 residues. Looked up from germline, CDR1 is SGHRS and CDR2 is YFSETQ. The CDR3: CASSFSSRGYNEKLFF. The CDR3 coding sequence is TGCGCCAGCAGCTTTTCCTCCCGGGGTTATAATGAAAAACTGTTTTTT.

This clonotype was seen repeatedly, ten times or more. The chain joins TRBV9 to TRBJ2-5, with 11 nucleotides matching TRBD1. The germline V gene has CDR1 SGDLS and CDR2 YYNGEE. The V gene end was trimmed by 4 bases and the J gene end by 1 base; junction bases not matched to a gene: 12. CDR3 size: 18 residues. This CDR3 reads CASSSGTGGLGIQETQYF. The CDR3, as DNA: TGTGCCAGCAGCTCAGGGACAGGGGGTTTGGGCATCCAAGAGACCCAGTACTTC.

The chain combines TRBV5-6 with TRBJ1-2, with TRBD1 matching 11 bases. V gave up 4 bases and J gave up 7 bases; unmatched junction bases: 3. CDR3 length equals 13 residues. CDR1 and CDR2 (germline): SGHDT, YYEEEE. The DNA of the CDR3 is TGTGCCAGCAGCGGGGGGACAGGGGGTGGCTACACCTTC. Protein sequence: CASSGGTGGGYTF.

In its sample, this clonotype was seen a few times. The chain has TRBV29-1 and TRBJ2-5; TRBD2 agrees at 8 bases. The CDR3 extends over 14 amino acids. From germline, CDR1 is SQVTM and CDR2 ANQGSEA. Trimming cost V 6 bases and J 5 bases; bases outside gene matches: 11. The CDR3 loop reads CSVAGGGSPETQYF. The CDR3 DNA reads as TGCAGCGTGGCCGGGGGGGGGAGTCCGGAGACCCAGTACTTC.

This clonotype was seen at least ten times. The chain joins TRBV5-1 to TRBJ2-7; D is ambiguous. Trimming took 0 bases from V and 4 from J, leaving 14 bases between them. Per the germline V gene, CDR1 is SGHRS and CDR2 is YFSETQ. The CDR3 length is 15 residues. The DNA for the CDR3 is TGCGCCAGCAGCTTGGTGGGCGATAATAGATACGAGCAGTACTTC. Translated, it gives CASSLVGDNRYEQYF.

The CDR3 sequence is CATSDPIGLEPNEQFF. In DNA form, the CDR3 reads TGTGCCACCAGTGACCCAATAGGGTTGGAGCCGAATGAGCAGTTCTTC. The J gene is TRBJ2-1, the V gene TRBV24-1, with D uncertain. CDR1 and CDR2 (germline): KGHDR, SFDVKD. The CDR3 is made up of 16 amino acids. The ends were cut back, 4 bases at V and 7 bases at J, with 19 bases in the middle.

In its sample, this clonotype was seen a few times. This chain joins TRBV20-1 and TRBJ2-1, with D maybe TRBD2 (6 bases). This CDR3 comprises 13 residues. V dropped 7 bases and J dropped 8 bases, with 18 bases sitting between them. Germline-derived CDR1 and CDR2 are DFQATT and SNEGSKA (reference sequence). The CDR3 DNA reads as TGCAGTGTCGGGGCCGGGAGATACGATGAGCAGTTCTTC. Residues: CSVGAGRYDEQFF.

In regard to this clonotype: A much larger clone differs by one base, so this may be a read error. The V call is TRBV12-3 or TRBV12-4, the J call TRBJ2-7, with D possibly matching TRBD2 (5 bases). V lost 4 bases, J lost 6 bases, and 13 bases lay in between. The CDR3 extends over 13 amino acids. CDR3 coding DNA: TGTGCCAGCAGTTCTGGACTCTTCGGCGAGCAGTACTTC. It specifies CASSSGLFGEQYF.

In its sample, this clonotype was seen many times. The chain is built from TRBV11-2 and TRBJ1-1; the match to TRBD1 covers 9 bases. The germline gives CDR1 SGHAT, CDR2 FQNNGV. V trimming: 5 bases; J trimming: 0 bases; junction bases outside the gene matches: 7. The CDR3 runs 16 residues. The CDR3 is CASSHNRGRLNTEAFF. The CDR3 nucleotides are TGTGCCAGCAGCCATAACAGGGGGCGGTTGAACACTGAAGCTTTCTTT.

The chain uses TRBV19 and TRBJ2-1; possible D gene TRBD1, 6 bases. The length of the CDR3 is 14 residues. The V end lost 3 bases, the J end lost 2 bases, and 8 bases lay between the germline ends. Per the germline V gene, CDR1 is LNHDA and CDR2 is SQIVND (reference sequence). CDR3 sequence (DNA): TGTGCCAGTAGTATCGAGGGGGCCTACAATGAGCAGTTCTTC. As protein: CASSIEGAYNEQFF. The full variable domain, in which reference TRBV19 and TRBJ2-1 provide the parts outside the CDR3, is DGGITQSPKYLFRKEGQNVTLSCEQNLNHDAMYWYRQDPGQGLRLIYYSQIVNDFQKGDIAEGYSVSREKKESFPLTVTSAQKNPTAFYLCASSIEGAYNEQFFGPGTRLTVL.